A selection of T cell receptor beta chains follows, all from one sample in a study of T cells in Graves' hyperthyroidism and ophthalmopathy. MiXCR was run by TCRdb on the multiplex PCR reads, yielding one entry per CDR3 protein. The sample lists roughly 350,000 distinct CDR3 sequences, approximately 14% occurring once. The sequencing sample was made of blood. These receptors originate from a woman aged 25 to 39 with Graves' hyperthyroidism. The CDR3 runs from the conserved cysteine through the conserved F or W. D genes are given only for firm matches. Not all rows give a size; the values are once, few, many and, for expanded clones, a class.

few TRBJ2-3 TRBD2 TRBV4-3 TGCGCCAGCAGCCAGTTAAGCGGGACTAGCACAGATACGCAGTATTTT CASSQLSGTSTDTQYF
many TRBJ2-5 NA TRBV28 TGTGCCAGCAGCCAGGGTCATTTTGGGACCCAGTACTTC CASSQGHFGTQYF
NA TRBJ2-1 NA TRBV9 TGTGCCAGCAGCCCCGAGGGGGACCTCTACAATGAGCAGTTCTTC CASSPEGDLYNEQFF
many TRBJ2-7 TRBD2 TRBV27 TGTGCCAGCAGCCCTCTAGCGGGAGTGTGGGAGCAGTACTTC CASSPLAGVWEQYF
few TRBJ2-2 TRBD2 TRBV28 TGTGCCAGCAGTTTTGAAGAGGCCGGACTAGCGGGAGTATTCAGGGGCGGGGAGCTGTTTTTT CASSFEEAGLAGVFRGGELFF
NA TRBJ2-7 NA TRBV25-1 TGTGCCAGCACTCCCGGGGTGGTCGACCACGAGCAGTACTTC CASTPGVVDHEQYF
NA TRBJ2-7 NA TRBV20-1 TGCAGCGCTCCCCTGGGTTTGATACACGAGCAGTACTTC CSAPLGLIHEQYF
few TRBJ2-2 NA TRBV3-1 TGTGTCAGCAACTACCCCACCACCGGGGAGCTGTTTTTT CVSNYPTTGELFF
many TRBJ2-3 TRBD2 TRBV3-1 TGCTCTAGCGGGAAGGAATACGATACGCAGTATTTT CSSGKEYDTQYF
many TRBJ1-5 NA TRBV12-3/TRBV12-4 TGTGCCAGCAGTTTTGCGGAGGGTCAGCCCCAGCATTTT CASSFAEGQPQHF
many TRBJ1-3 NA TRBV7-6 TGTGCCAGCAGCTCGGAGGCAGCTGGAAACACCATATATTTT CASSSEAAGNTIYF
many TRBJ2-3 TRBD2 TRBV2 TGTGCCAGCCCTAGCGGGAGACTCACAGATACGCAGTATTTT CASPSGRLTDTQYF
many TRBJ1-5 NA TRBV19 TGTGCCAGCAGCAGGGACGGAAGCAATCAGCCCCAGCATTTT CASSRDGSNQPQHF
NA TRBJ2-7 NA TRBV28 TGTGCCAGCAGCCAAGTCAAGAGCTCCTACGAGCAGTACTTC CASSQVKSSYEQYF
many TRBJ2-5 TRBD2 TRBV29-1 TGCAGCGGAAATAGCGGGAGTGCAGAGACCCAGTACTTC CSGNSGSAETQYF
many TRBJ1-2 TRBD1 TRBV20-1 TGCAGTGCCATACAGGGGGCACTTCGGCTTGGTGGCTACACCTTC CSAIQGALRLGGYTF
many TRBJ1-2 NA TRBV28 TGTGCCAGCAGTTTCGAGTGGGGGCTAGGTCCTCGCTACACCTTC CASSFEWGLGPRYTF